This T cell receptor beta chain was profiled in a study of blood T cell repertoires in COVID-19. Overall study context: T cells, B-cell-depleted T cells, or PBMCs provided the cDNA or gDNA that served as material.

Original processing notes: Reference gene primer amplification gave nucleated cell count estimates. Profiled with immunoSEQ multiplex PCR; TCRdb holds only in-frame clones, not every one. V, J and clone size reflect that table, while D and trimming were determined from the DNA. In the table there are hundreds of thousands of clones, around 90% of which are singletons. In germline, CDR1 is LNHNV, CDR2 YYDKDF (reference sequence). This CDR3 spans 13 amino acids. V lost 5 bases to trimming and J lost 2 bases; unmatched junction nucleotides: 2. Participants were aged roughly 18 to 100 years from approximately 25 US areas. Participants' reported clinical history set cohort assignment.

Sequenced material: PBMCs or T cells enriched from blood (not recorded which). This sequence originates from a young woman who had recovered from COVID-19. The chain joins TRBV15 to TRBJ1-2; 7 bases match TRBD1. For the CDR3, the DNA is TGTGCCACCAGCTCCAGGGGGAACTATGGCTACACCTTC. This translates into CATSSRGNYGYTF.